The present TCR beta chain was sequenced within a study of identical twins. Points from the study as a whole: Potential partial confounding of zero-insertion analyses by invariant MAIT and iNKT cells was noted.

TCRdb re-called the 5' RACE reads through MiXCR, storing one row per CDR3 protein. This table holds around 240,000 distinct CDR3 sequences, around 7% found once. Germline V gene lookup returns CDR1 SGHRS and CDR2 YFSETQ. V was trimmed by 2 bases and J by 0 bases, leaving 18 bases between them. This CDR3 is 18 amino acids long. Every donor was a healthy Caucasian. This clonotype was observed many times. Antigen specificity is unknown. These data were also reused for a study on yellow fever vaccine responses in identical twins.

Sequenced material: memory (CD45RO+) T cells sorted from blood. The TCR sequence derives from a young woman in good health. The chain uses TRBV5-1 and TRBJ2-1; D is uncertain. This CDR3 is CASSFPETGPSSYNEQFF. The CDR3 nucleotides are TGCGCCAGCAGCTTTCCCGAGACTGGTCCAAGCTCCTACAATGAGCAGTTCTTC.